The 25 T cell receptor beta chains presented below share a single source sample, sequenced in a study of cytomegalovirus exposure and HLA in healthy donors. The PCR employed 60 Vbeta primers together with 13 Jbeta primers. Data came from immunoSEQ multiplex PCR; TCRdb stores just in-frame clones and leaves some out. The sample's table shows around 39,000 clones. Material for sequencing was PBMCs. These receptor sequences come from a male donor in good health and CMV-seronegative.

J is TRBJ2-1 and V is TRBV30; 8 nucleotides agree with TRBD1. The V gene's germline CDR1 is GTSNPN and CDR2 SVGIG (reference sequence). The CDR3 totals 18 residues. Trimming removed 0 bases from V and 4 bases from J; junction bases left unmatched: 14. The chain's CDR3 is CAWSVRGFGQGVYNEQFF. The CDR3 coding sequence is TGTGCCTGGAGTGTAAGGGGATTTGGACAGGGAGTTTACAATGAGCAGTTCTTC.

The chain uses TRBV5-1 and TRBJ2-3, with TRBD2 as a possible D gene (6 bases). V was clipped by 4 bases and J by 0 bases, with 12 bases between them. This CDR3 region has 15 residues. Germline CDR1 is SGHRS and CDR2 is YFSETQ. In DNA form, the CDR3 reads TGCGCCAGCAGCCCAGCGGGCTCTAGCACAGATACGCAGTATTTT. This codes for CASSPAGSSTDTQYF.

The chain couples TRBV29-1 to TRBJ1-2, with D possibly TRBD1 on 5 matching bases. This CDR3 has 13 amino acids. Germline loops: CDR1 SQVTM, CDR2 ANQGSEA. Trimming shortened V by 7 bases and J by 0 bases, and 12 bases separated the two germline ends. CDR3 residues: CSAPGGTNYGYTF. CDR3 bases: TGCAGCGCCCCGGGGGGTACTAACTATGGCTACACCTTC.

The rearrangement joins TRBV4-1 to TRBJ2-7, with 7 bases matching TRBD2. Germline CDR1 MGHRA, CDR2 YSYEKL. The CDR3 sequence is 15 residues long. The V and J ends lost 4 bases and 2 bases, in that order; junction bases with no gene match: 8. The CDR3 DNA reads as TGCGCCAGCAGCCGTGGGGGGGGGACGCCCTACGAGCAGTACTTC. This translates into CASSRGGGTPYEQYF.

This chain uses TRBV6-1 with TRBJ1-2; maybe TRBD1 (6 bases). V was clipped by 0 bases and J by 4 bases, with 15 bases between them. Per germline, CDR1 MNHNS and CDR2 SASEGT. CDR3 size: 16 residues. DNA for the CDR3: TGTGCCAGCAGTGAAGCAACCTACAGGGCGACCTATGGCTACACCTTC. This translates into CASSEATYRATYGYTF.

The chain employs TRBV4-1 and TRBJ1-5; maybe TRBD1 (5 bases). The germline V gene has CDR1 MGHRA and CDR2 YSYEKL. This CDR3 comprises 16 residues. V was clipped by 6 bases and J by 7 bases, with 22 bases between them. Here the CDR3 reads CASRGLGGIGEQPQHF. The CDR3 nucleotides read TGCGCCAGCAGGGGTCTGGGGGGGATAGGAGAGCAGCCCCAGCATTTT.

The chain is built from TRBV28 and TRBJ2-2; D perhaps matches TRBD1 (5 bases). The germline V gene has CDR1 MDHEN and CDR2 SYDVKM. The CDR3 has 15 amino acids. With 2 bases removed from V and 4 bases from J, the gap between germline ends came to 11 bases. The CDR3 DNA reads TGTGCCAGCAGTTTAAGGCAGGGTGGCACCGGGGAGCTGTTTTTT. It yields the protein CASSLRQGGTGELFF.

The chain links TRBV2 to TRBJ1-1; D uncertain. Trimming removed 3 bases from V and 3 bases from J, with 8 bases in between. The CDR3 is 13 amino acids. The germline V gene encodes CDR1 SNHLY and CDR2 FYNNEI. The CDR3 nucleotides read TGTGCCAGCAGTGAGAGGTTGGACACTGAAGCTTTCTTT. Encoded protein: CASSERLDTEAFF.

The chain is built from TRBV30 and TRBJ2-7, with TRBD1 identical over 9 bases. V dropped 5 bases and J dropped 5; count of bases not matched to a gene: 7. Germline V gene sequence: CDR1 GTSNPN, CDR2 SVGIG (reference sequence). This CDR3 is built from 13 residues. In DNA, the CDR3 is TGTGCCTGGGGACAGGGGACGAGTCACGAGCAGTACTTC. It is translated as CAWGQGTSHEQYF. Complete variable domain (other parts from reference TRBV30 and TRBJ2-7): SQTIHQWPATLVQPVGSPLSLECTVEGTSNPNLYWYRQAAGRGLQLLFYSVGIGQISSEVPQNLSASRPQDRQFILSSKKLLLSDSGFYLCAWGQGTSHEQYFGPGTRLTVT.

V is TRBV20-1 and J is TRBJ2-1; maybe TRBD2 (7 bases). V was pared by 5 bases and J by 14 bases, with 16 bases between. In germline, CDR1 is DFQATT, CDR2 SNEGSKA (reference sequence). CDR3 size: 11 residues. Written as DNA, the CDR3 is TGCAGTGCTGCCTGGGCGGGGGCTAAGTTCTTC. Protein product: CSAAWAGAKFF.

The chain combines TRBV7-2 with TRBJ2-1; 9 bases line up with TRBD1. This CDR3 contains 15 residues. Germline loops: CDR1 SGHTA, CDR2 FQGNSA. Trimming cost V 6 bases and J 7 bases; bases outside gene matches: 10. As DNA, the CDR3 is TGTGCCAGCAGTGGCCCGGGACAGGGTAGGAATGAGCAGTTCTTC. This gives the protein CASSGPGQGRNEQFF. Full variable domain (outside the CDR3, taken from reference TRBV7-2 and TRBJ2-1): GAGVSQSPSNKVTEKGKDVELRCDPISGHTALYWYRQSLGQGLEFLIYFQGNSAPDKSGLPSDRFSAERTGGSVSTLTIQRTQQEDSAVYLCASSGPGQGRNEQFFGPGTRLTVL.

This chain links TRBV5-1 with TRBJ2-5; TRBD2 might be the D (5 bases). Germline CDR1 and CDR2: SGHRS and YFSETQ. Trimming took 1 base from V and 1 from J, leaving 11 bases between them. The CDR3 has 15 amino acids. The CDR3: CASSLSLGFQETQYF. The CDR3, as DNA: TGCGCCAGCAGCTTGTCACTAGGGTTCCAAGAGACCCAGTACTTC.

This chain joins TRBV30 and TRBJ2-7, with D uncertain. The CDR3 loop spans 12 amino acids. V lost 1 base and J lost 4, with 8 bases in between. Germline CDR1 is GTSNPN and CDR2 is SVGIG (reference sequence). The CDR3 here is CAWSANRYEQYF. CDR3 in DNA: TGTGCCTGGAGTGCCAACAGATACGAGCAGTACTTC.

This chain links TRBV5-1 with TRBJ2-7; D remains ambiguous. This CDR3 is 15 amino acids long. V gave up 0 bases and J gave up 2 bases, with 12 bases separating them. The germline CDR1 and CDR2 sequences are SGHRS and YFSETQ. CDR3 coding DNA: TGCGCCAGCAGCTTGGCCGCAAGCCAACCCTACGAGCAGTACTTC. This encodes CASSLAASQPYEQYF.

The V and J genes are TRBV15 and TRBJ2-7, with D possibly being TRBD1 (6 bases). The V gene lost 0 bases and the J gene lost 7 bases, with 19 bases spanning the gap. The length of the CDR3 is 16 residues. Germline CDR1 is LNHNV and CDR2 is YYDKDF (reference sequence). CDR3 nucleotide sequence: TGTGCCACCAGCAGAGAGCTACAGGGTACCCCTCCGGAGCAGTACTTC. Translating it yields CATSRELQGTPPEQYF.

The chain is built from TRBV7-7 and TRBJ2-7, with 7 bases that match TRBD1. This CDR3 has 13 amino acids. The germline gives CDR1 SSHAT, CDR2 FNYEAQ (reference sequence). Trimming removed 2 bases from V and 2 bases from J; junction bases left unmatched: 0. CDR3: CASSLQGAYEQYF. The CDR3 region has the DNA TGTGCCAGCAGCTTACAGGGGGCCTACGAGCAGTACTTC.

The chain uses TRBV19 and TRBJ1-2; 7 positions match TRBD1. From germline, CDR1 is LNHDA and CDR2 SQIVND (reference sequence). With V trimmed by 5 bases and J by 6 bases, 15 bases remained unmatched. This CDR3 is 16 amino acids long. The CDR3 loop is CASSEWDLTGVDGYTF. In DNA form, the CDR3 reads TGTGCCAGTAGTGAATGGGACCTCACAGGGGTGGATGGCTACACCTTC.

This chain joins TRBV7-6 and TRBJ2-7; D is ambiguous. Per the germline V gene, CDR1 is SGHVS and CDR2 is FNYEAQ. Trimming took off 5 bases at V and 0 bases at J, with 11 bases between the two ends. The CDR3 length is 14 residues. The CDR3 is CASSRDGPSYEQYF. CDR3 DNA: TGTGCCAGCAGCCGAGATGGGCCCTCCTACGAGCAGTACTTC.

The chain uses TRBV19 and TRBJ2-5, with D perhaps matching TRBD1 (6 bases). This CDR3 spans 14 amino acids. The ends were cut back, 3 bases at V and 5 bases at J, with 13 bases in the middle. Germline CDR1 and CDR2: LNHDA and SQIVND (reference sequence). The CDR3 sequence is CASSILGGAETQYF. DNA of the CDR3: TGTGCCAGTAGTATTCTAGGGGGAGCGGAGACCCAGTACTTC. Looking up the rest from reference TRBV19 and TRBJ2-5 gives the full variable domain: DGGITQSPKYLFRKEGQNVTLSCEQNLNHDAMYWYRQDPGQGLRLIYYSQIVNDFQKGDIAEGYSVSREKKESFPLTVTSAQKNPTAFYLCASSILGGAETQYFGPGTRLLVL.

This chain uses TRBV6-1 with TRBJ1-5; the match to TRBD1 covers 10 bases. J gave up 0 bases and V 1 base, and 0 bases lay outside the gene matches. Germline V gene sequence: CDR1 MNHNS, CDR2 SASEGT. The CDR3 covers 16 residues. CDR3 sequence reads: CASSEGTGGSNQPQHF. CDR3 nucleotide sequence: TGTGCCAGCAGTGAAGGGACAGGGGGTAGCAATCAGCCCCAGCATTTT.

The rearrangement links TRBV5-4 to TRBJ1-1; D unresolved. The V gene's germline CDR1 is SGHNT and CDR2 YYREEE (reference sequence). The V end lost 4 bases, the J end lost 1 base, and 17 bases lay between the germline ends. This CDR3 contains 16 residues. CDR3 in amino acids: CASSDWLFGENTEAFF. The CDR3 bases are TGTGCCAGCAGCGATTGGTTGTTCGGAGAGAACACTGAAGCTTTCTTT.

The chain combines TRBV18 with TRBJ2-5; D uncertain. This CDR3 is built from 13 residues. Trimming stripped 2 bases from V and 3 bases from J, with 7 bases between. Looked up from germline, CDR1 is KGHSH and CDR2 is LQKENI. CDR3 in DNA: TGTGCCAGCTCACCAAGCTTGGAAGAGACCCAGTACTTC. The encoded protein is CASSPSLEETQYF.

V usage is TRBV7-2 and J usage is TRBJ1-5; TRBD1 might be the D (5 bases). V shed 0 bases and J shed 4 bases, with 13 bases lying between them. The CDR3 contains 16 residues. CDR1 SGHTA and CDR2 FQGNSA come from the germline V gene. For the CDR3, the DNA is TGTGCCAGCAGCTTAGCTGGGGGGTCCCGTAATCAGCCCCAGCATTTT. Protein sequence: CASSLAGGSRNQPQHF.

V gene TRBV6-4 combines with J gene TRBJ2-3; TRBD2 matches at 13 bases. From germline, CDR1 is MRHNA and CDR2 SNTAGT. The CDR3 loop spans 15 amino acids. The J segment lost 4 bases and the V segment lost 6 bases, leaving 4 bases of the junction unmatched. CDR3: CASSQTSGGADTQYF. The CDR3 nucleotides read TGTGCCAGCAGCCAAACTAGCGGGGGGGCAGATACGCAGTATTTT.

The chain combines TRBV5-6 with TRBJ2-1, with 10 positions matching TRBD1. V trimming: 4 bases; J trimming: 9 bases; junction bases outside the gene matches: 10. Per the germline V gene, CDR1 is SGHDT and CDR2 is YYEEEE. The CDR3 has 15 residues. The CDR3 loop reads CASSRYGQGEGEQFF. The CDR3 DNA sequence: TGTGCCAGCAGCCGTTATGGACAGGGGGAAGGTGAGCAGTTCTTC.